This TCR beta chain was identified in a study of T cells in Graves' hyperthyroidism and ophthalmopathy. Regarding the study as a whole: Onset of ophthalmopathy came a median around 7.1 months after the model predicted it.

This clonotype was found a few times. Its antigen remains unidentified. The CDR3 length is 16 residues. Trimming took off 0 bases at V and 0 bases at J, with 6 bases between the two ends. The source material, RNA transcripts, was used to amplify TCR beta CDR3 regions. Researchers ran a first-round RT-PCR on the TCR CDR3 using the HTBI primer set. TCRdb reprocessed the multiplex PCR reads with MiXCR, giving one entry per CDR3 protein. The sample has around 800,000 distinct CDR3 sequences; 38% are singletons. Newly diagnosed hyperthyroidism patients aged 18 to 65 years had disease lasting under 2 months. Diagnosis rested on symptoms, serum thyroxine and TRAb, thyroid ultrasound, and orbital computed tomography.

Sequenced material: blood. The chain carries TRBV12-3 or TRBV12-4 and TRBJ2-6; no reliable D call. This TCR came from a man in his late teens or twenties with Graves' hyperthyroidism. CDR3 residues: CASSLAFGSGANVLTF. The CDR3 DNA reads as TGTGCCAGCAGTTTAGCGTTTGGCTCTGGGGCCAACGTCCTGACTTTC.